These 30 T cell receptor beta chains were all obtained from the same sample, sequenced in a study of T cells in Graves' hyperthyroidism and ophthalmopathy. From RNA transcripts, TCR beta CDR3 regions were amplified. HTBI primers were used for first-round RT-PCR of the TCR CDR3. TCRdb reprocessed the multiplex PCR reads with MiXCR, giving one entry per CDR3 protein. The sample lists a few hundred thousand distinct CDR3 sequences, more than 45% occurring once. Sequencing was performed on peripheral blood or thyroid tissue (not recorded which). These TCRs come from a young woman with Graves' hyperthyroidism.

This clonotype was recorded many times. V is TRBV7-8 and J is TRBJ1-5; 9 nucleotides align to TRBD1. The CDR3 has 18 residues. From germline, CDR1 is SGHVS and CDR2 FQNEAQ. Unmatched junction bases numbered 9, after V lost 1 base and J lost 2 bases. The CDR3 nucleotides are TGTGCCAGCAGCTTAGGGGGACAGGGTTTGTACGGCAATCAGCCCCAGCATTTT. Translated: CASSLGGQGLYGNQPQHF.

The sample holds many counts of this clonotype. The gene calls are TRBV20-1 and TRBJ2-7; possible D gene TRBD1, 5 bases. V lost 6 bases to trimming and J lost 2 bases, with 17 bases between them. Germline V gene lookup returns CDR1 DFQATT and CDR2 SNEGSKA (reference sequence). This CDR3 comprises 14 residues. In DNA, the CDR3 is TGCAGTGCCCAGACAGCCGCTTCCCCCTACGAGCAGTACTTC. Its protein is CSAQTAASPYEQYF.

In its sample, this clonotype was seen many times. This chain links TRBV2 with TRBJ2-3; D ambiguous. The V end was cut by 1 base, the J end by 0 bases, with 5 bases between. This CDR3 region has 14 residues. Germline V gene lookup returns CDR1 SNHLY and CDR2 FYNNEI. This CDR3 is CASSEGDSTDTQYF. In DNA form, the CDR3 reads TGTGCCAGCAGTGAAGGGGATAGCACAGATACGCAGTATTTT.

Only a few counts were recorded for this clonotype. The genes are TRBV2 and TRBJ2-7, with D perhaps assigned TRBD1 or TRBD2 (5 bases each). From germline, CDR1 is SNHLY and CDR2 FYNNEI. V lost 6 bases to trimming and J lost 3 bases, with 12 bases between them. CDR3 length: 13 residues. The CDR3 DNA follows: TGTGCCAGCAGAGCCGGGACCCACTACGAGCAGTACTTC. The encoded protein is CASRAGTHYEQYF.

This clonotype was seen more than once but under ten times. The rearrangement joins TRBV27 to TRBJ1-5; D call uncertain. The germline gives CDR1 MNHEY, CDR2 SMNVEV (reference sequence). CDR3 length: 13 residues. The V end was cut by 3 bases, the J end by 5 bases, with 8 bases between. The CDR3 reads CASSLEVDQPQHF. The CDR3, as DNA: TGTGCCAGCAGTTTGGAGGTAGATCAGCCCCAGCATTTT.

This chain joins TRBV7-9 and TRBJ2-7; D is possibly TRBD2 (6 bases). The V end was cut by 3 bases, the J end by 7 bases, with 19 bases between. This CDR3 region has 15 residues. Germline CDR1 is SEHNR and CDR2 is FQNEAQ (reference sequence). This CDR3 is CASSLTGRSSNEQYF. The CDR3 bases are TGTGCCAGCAGCTTGACCGGGAGATCAAGCAATGAGCAGTACTTC.

This clonotype was found once. This chain connects TRBV15 to TRBJ1-2, with a tentative D call TRBD1 (5 bases). Germline CDR1 is LNHNV and CDR2 is YYDKDF (reference sequence). The V gene lost 0 bases and the J gene lost 6 bases, with 14 bases spanning the gap. The CDR3 extends over 15 amino acids. The chain's CDR3 is CATSREVGALNGYTF. The CDR3 coding sequence is TGTGCCACCAGCAGAGAAGTAGGGGCCTTGAATGGCTACACCTTC. Complete variable domain (other parts from reference TRBV15 and TRBJ1-2): DAMVIQNPRYQVTQFGKPVTLSCSQTLNHNVMYWYQQKSSQAPKLLFHYYDKDFNNEADTPDNFQSRRPNTSFCFLDIRSPGLGDTAMYLCATSREVGALNGYTFGSGTRLTVV.

The V and J genes are TRBV12-3 or TRBV12-4 and TRBJ2-1; the match to TRBD2 covers 9 bases. The J segment lost 2 bases and the V segment lost 6 bases, leaving 5 bases of the junction unmatched. The CDR3 runs 15 residues. The CDR3 loop reads CASSRSGGTYNEQFF. The CDR3 coding sequence is TGTGCCAGCAGCCGGAGCGGGGGGACCTACAATGAGCAGTTCTTC.

This clonotype was seen at least ten times. J is TRBJ1-4 and V is TRBV19; D unresolved. CDR1 is LNHDA and CDR2 is SQIVND in the germline V gene (reference sequence). The CDR3 extends over 13 amino acids. V lost 1 base, J lost 5 bases, and 5 bases lay in between. The chain's CDR3 is CASSIARNEKLFF. The CDR3 nucleotides are TGTGCCAGTAGTATAGCCCGGAATGAAAAACTGTTTTTT. Supplemented by reference TRBV19 and TRBJ1-4, the full variable domain reads DGGITQSPKYLFRKEGQNVTLSCEQNLNHDAMYWYRQDPGQGLRLIYYSQIVNDFQKGDIAEGYSVSREKKESFPLTVTSAQKNPTAFYLCASSIARNEKLFFGSGTQLSVL.

This clonotype was picked up many times. The chain combines TRBV20-1 with TRBJ1-1; TRBD1 aligns across 7 bases. The CDR3 extends over 15 amino acids. Per germline, CDR1 DFQATT and CDR2 SNEGSKA (reference sequence). The junction had 12 bases not matched to a gene; V was cut back by 7 bases and J by 1 base. This CDR3 reads CSVHLRGTANTEAFF. In nucleotides, the CDR3 is TGCAGTGTGCATTTGAGAGGGACAGCGAACACTGAAGCTTTCTTT.

This clonotype occurred many times. The chain couples TRBV6-2 or TRBV6-3 to TRBJ2-7, with D maybe TRBD1 (6 bases). Per the germline V gene, CDR1 is MNHEY and CDR2 is SVGEGT. V lost 7 bases and J 2 bases, leaving 12 bases between the germline ends. This CDR3 has 13 amino acids. CDR3 nucleotide sequence: TGTGCCAGCACCAGGGCAGGGGCCTACGAGCAGTACTTC. Translation: CASTRAGAYEQYF.

This clonotype has ten or more counts. The chain is built from TRBV7-9 and TRBJ2-5; D possibly corresponds to TRBD1 (6 bases). Germline V gene lookup returns CDR1 SEHNR and CDR2 FQNEAQ (reference sequence). The CDR3 loop spans 21 amino acids. With 5 bases removed from V and 2 bases from J, the gap between germline ends came to 33 bases. The CDR3 nucleotides read TGTGCCAGCAGCGAGGGGGATTTTAGGGTAGCGAGCTCCTGGCGTCAAGAGACCCAGTACTTC. Protein: CASSEGDFRVASSWRQETQYF.

This clonotype was observed at least ten times. The J gene is TRBJ2-7, the V gene TRBV18, with 9 bases lining up with TRBD2. The V gene end was trimmed by 6 bases and the J gene end by 4 bases; junction bases not matched to a gene: 10. The CDR3 has 15 amino acids. The germline gives CDR1 KGHSH, CDR2 LQKENI. CDR3 residues: CASSPSSGETYEQYF. Here the CDR3 DNA reads TGTGCCAGCTCTCCATCTAGCGGGGAGACGTACGAGCAGTACTTC.

The V and J genes are TRBV6-4 and TRBJ2-3; D not resolved. This CDR3 has 14 amino acids. V was shortened by 3 bases and J by 4 bases, with 11 bases between the two germline ends. CDR1 is MRHNA, CDR2 SNTAGT, per germline. CDR3 sequence (DNA): TGTGCCAGCAGTGAGGGCGGTATCGCAGATACGCAGTATTTT. Amino acid sequence: CASSEGGIADTQYF.

This clonotype showed up many times. The V and J genes are TRBV12-3 or TRBV12-4 and TRBJ2-7; D is unclear. V dropped 6 bases and J dropped 1 base, with 10 bases sitting between them. The CDR3 is 13 amino acids. The chain's CDR3 is CASSLSSSYEQYF. DNA of the CDR3: TGTGCCAGCAGCTTGTCCAGTTCCTACGAGCAGTACTTC.

The chain couples TRBV6-5 to TRBJ2-2; 14 bases are shared with TRBD2. V lost 7 bases to trimming and J lost 4 bases; unmatched junction nucleotides: 5. The germline V gene encodes CDR1 MNHEY and CDR2 SVGAGI. CDR3 length equals 16 residues. CDR3 sequence (DNA): TGTGCCAGCAACTCCGGGACTAGCGGGAGCACCGGGGAGCTGTTTTTT. Its translation: CASNSGTSGSTGELFF.

This chain links TRBV10-3 with TRBJ1-6; 9 bases map to TRBD1. Germline V gene sequence: CDR1 ENHRY, CDR2 SYGVKD. The CDR3 contains 14 residues. Trimming cost V 9 bases and J 7 bases; bases outside gene matches: 7. DNA of the CDR3: TGTGCCATTTCCGGGACAGGGCCCAATTCACCCCTCCACTTT. Amino acids: CAISGTGPNSPLHF.

There are many counts of this clonotype. The rearrangement links TRBV4-1 to TRBJ2-7; no reliable D call. CDR3 length: 14 amino acids. Germline assignment: CDR1 MGHRA and CDR2 YSYEKL. Trimming stripped 3 bases from V and 4 bases from J, with 13 bases between. Written as DNA, the CDR3 is TGCGCCAGCAGCCATGGGCTGCTCCCTTACGAGCAGTACTTC. This translates into CASSHGLLPYEQYF.

V is TRBV29-1 and J is TRBJ2-7, with D tentatively TRBD1 (6 bases). The V end was cut by 8 bases, the J end by 2 bases, with 10 bases between. This CDR3 has 11 amino acids. Germline assignment: CDR1 SQVTM and CDR2 ANQGSEA. The CDR3 DNA reads as TGCAGCTCTGGACAGACCTACGAGCAGTACTTC. Translation: CSSGQTYEQYF.

This clonotype was recorded many times. J is TRBJ1-5 and V is TRBV2; TRBD1 might be the D (6 bases). The CDR3 sequence is 14 residues long. Germline loops: CDR1 SNHLY, CDR2 FYNNEI. V was shortened by 9 bases and J by 3 bases, with 15 bases between the two germline ends. CDR3 nucleotide sequence: TGTGCCAGTGATCTAACAGGGAACAATCAGCCCCAGCATTTT. This codes for CASDLTGNNQPQHF.

The rearrangement uses TRBV6-5 and TRBJ1-4, with 7 bases fitting TRBD1. Germline values: CDR1 MNHEY, CDR2 SVGAGI. The V segment lost 5 bases and the J segment 5 bases; nucleotides outside the gene matches: 8. The CDR3 consists of 15 residues. CDR3: CASSDLRDSNEKLFF. CDR3 bases: TGTGCCAGCAGTGACCTTCGGGACAGCAATGAAAAACTGTTTTTT.

This clonotype occurred a few times. This sequence joins TRBV29-1 and TRBJ1-2; the D is unclear. V dropped 3 bases and J dropped 4 bases, with 6 bases sitting between them. The CDR3 sequence is 11 residues long. The germline V gene has CDR1 SQVTM and CDR2 ANQGSEA. The CDR3 DNA follows: TGCAGCGTTGAGGGAGTCTATGGCTACACCTTC. Protein sequence: CSVEGVYGYTF.

This clonotype was detected many times. V usage is TRBV7-2 and J usage is TRBJ1-5; TRBD1 is a possible D gene (5 bases). Germline values: CDR1 SGHTA, CDR2 FQGNSA. The CDR3 length is 16 residues. Trimming removed 1 base from V and 0 bases from J, with 10 bases in between. The CDR3: CASSLVAGRSNQPQHF. In DNA form, the CDR3 reads TGTGCCAGCAGCTTAGTAGCAGGGCGTAGCAATCAGCCCCAGCATTTT.

The J gene is TRBJ2-7, the V gene TRBV30, with 7 bases matching TRBD1. The CDR3 is 12 amino acids. From germline, CDR1 is GTSNPN and CDR2 SVGIG (reference sequence). The V gene end was trimmed by 5 bases and the J gene end by 5 bases; junction bases not matched to a gene: 6. For the CDR3, the DNA is TGTGCCTGGGACAGGGCAACTAACGAGCAGTACTTC. Translating it yields CAWDRATNEQYF.

In this sample, this clonotype turned up many times. V and J are TRBV5-1 and TRBJ2-7, with D unclear. The CDR3 sequence is 15 residues long. Germline CDR1 SGHRS, CDR2 YFSETQ. V was shortened by 1 base and J by 0 bases, with 11 bases between the two germline ends. CDR3 sequence reads: CASSLSPANSYEQYF. The DNA for the CDR3 is TGCGCCAGCAGCTTGAGTCCGGCGAACTCCTACGAGCAGTACTTC.

The J gene is TRBJ1-1, the V gene TRBV29-1; D may be TRBD1 (5 bases). The germline gives CDR1 SQVTM, CDR2 ANQGSEA. CDR3 length: 13 residues. Trimming stripped 6 bases from V and 5 bases from J, with 16 bases between. The DNA of the CDR3 is TGCAGCGTCCGGCGGGACCCGGGGACTGAAGCTTTCTTT. Amino acid sequence: CSVRRDPGTEAFF.

The chain joins TRBV20-1 to TRBJ2-7; either TRBD1 or TRBD2 may fit D (7 bases each). CDR1 DFQATT and CDR2 SNEGSKA come from the germline V gene (reference sequence). V gave up 6 bases and J gave up 7 bases, with 16 bases separating them. This CDR3 spans 12 amino acids. The CDR3 DNA follows: TGCAGTGCCACAGGGGACTACAATGAGCAGTACTTC. It encodes CSATGDYNEQYF.

This clonotype has ten or more counts. The rearrangement joins TRBV5-5 to TRBJ1-6; D may be TRBD1 (5 bases). The V gene lost 6 bases and the J gene lost 5 bases, with 12 bases spanning the gap. The CDR3 sequence is 14 residues long. The germline CDR1 and CDR2 sequences are SGHKS and YYEKEE (reference sequence). CDR3: CASIPDSNNSPLHF. The CDR3, as DNA: TGTGCCAGCATCCCCGACAGTAATAATTCACCCCTCCACTTT.

The CDR3: CASSSAGAPAYF. As DNA, the CDR3 is TGTGCCAGCAGCAGCGCGGGAGCCCCCGCATATTTT. The chain recombines TRBV7-2 with TRBJ1-3; no clear D. Germline CDR1 and CDR2: SGHTA and FQGNSA. Trimming stripped 5 bases from V and 15 bases from J, with 17 bases between. The length of the CDR3 is 12 residues.

This clonotype appeared many times. The chain couples TRBV6-6 to TRBJ2-7; 12 bases are shared with TRBD1. The V gene end was trimmed by 5 bases and the J gene end by 7 bases; junction bases not matched to a gene: 6. CDR3 length equals 14 residues. Germline CDR1 reads MNHNY; CDR2 reads SVGAGI (reference sequence). CDR3 amino acids: CASSTGTGGREQYF. CDR3 bases: TGTGCCAGCAGTACCGGGACAGGGGGCAGGGAGCAGTACTTC.